Included here is one T cell receptor beta chain sequence, with context. The data were produced by immunoSEQ multiplex PCR, yet TCRdb's version contains in-frame clones alone and is incomplete. This sample has about 530,000 clones; roughly 79% occur once, and the top ten carry approximately 13%. In germline, CDR1 is SEHNR, CDR2 FQNEAQ (reference sequence). This CDR3 spans 14 amino acids. Trimming pared 5 bases from V and 8 bases from J, leaving 16 bases between. This specimen comes from a study of shared clonotypes between healthy human individuals. This chain uses TRBV7-9 with TRBJ2-1, with D possibly being TRBD1 (7 bases). Source material: PBMCs. The sequence derives from a woman in her thirties or forties in good health. Some clones in this sample may be carry-over from other donors' samples. CDR3 nucleotide sequence: TGTGCCAGCAGCCACAGGGGAGGACTGGATGAGCAGTTCTTC. This gives the protein CASSHRGGLDEQFF.